This T cell receptor (beta chain) stems from a study of shared clonotypes between healthy human individuals. Splitting of each subset's genomic DNA was done evenly across several immunoSEQ plates. Sequencing was performed with immunoSEQ multiplex PCR; in TCRdb, only in-frame clones are kept and a portion is missing. The sample contains a few hundred thousand clones, 60% to 80% of which appear only once. Germline V CDR1 and CDR2: SGHDN, FVKESK. Trimming cost V 1 base and J 2 bases, with 15 bases left between them. The CDR3 is 16 amino acids. This chain connects TRBV14 to TRBJ2-7; D unresolved. The sample taken for sequencing was memory CD4+ T cells sorted from blood. Regarding subset: CD45RA-negative fraction. The source of this sequence is a man aged 25-45 years in good health. CDR3 bases: TGTGCCAGCAGCCAAGGGCCTCGGATTCCTGCCTACGAGCAGTACTTC. Encoded protein: CASSQGPRIPAYEQYF. Complete variable domain (other parts from reference TRBV14 and TRBJ2-7): EAGVTQFPSHSVIEKGQTVTLRCDPISGHDNLYWYRRVMGKEIKFLLHFVKESKQDESGMPNNRFLAERTGGTYSTLKVQPAELEDSGVYFCASSQGPRIPAYEQYFGPGTRLTVT.